This passage covers 30 T cell receptor beta chains from one sample sequenced in a study of CD8 T cells in ankylosing spondylitis (dated by TCRdb to about 2017). The library was prepared using 5' RACE. Sequencing instrument: Illumina MiSeq. TCRdb reprocessed the public reads (quality trimming at Q25 with fastp, clone calling with MiXCR) and kept in-frame beta chains. Merged by CDR3 protein, the rows form single entries marked with the most common genes and DNA. For this sample the table gives about 30,000 distinct CDR3 sequences, of which around 14% were detected only once. Jointly, the top ten make up about 40% of the sample. The sample taken for sequencing was blood. These receptors originate from a male donor with ankylosing spondylitis or in good health (not recorded which).

V and J are TRBV5-1 and TRBJ2-7, with D tentatively TRBD1 (5 bases). The CDR3 totals 13 residues. Looked up from germline, CDR1 is SGHRS and CDR2 is YFSETQ. The V gene lost 2 bases and the J gene lost 2 bases, with 8 bases spanning the gap. CDR3 residues: CASSLGAPYEQYV. DNA of the CDR3: TGCGCCAGCAGCTTAGGGGCTCCCTACGAGCAGTACGTC.

The chain employs TRBV4-1 and TRBJ1-2, with a tentative D call TRBD1 (6 bases). The CDR3 has 16 residues. Per germline, CDR1 MGHRA and CDR2 YSYEKL. Trimming stripped 0 bases from V and 8 bases from J, with 19 bases between. CDR3 DNA: TGCGCCAGCAGCCAAGATCGGGCGGGGGGCGGCCGGGGCTACACCTTC. Encoded protein: CASSQDRAGGGRGYTF.

This clonotype was recorded a few times. For the CDR3, the DNA is TGTGCCATCAGTGAGACGGGGGACTATGGCTACACCTTC. Its translation: CAISETGDYGYTF. This chain uses TRBV10-3 with TRBJ1-2; D is perhaps TRBD1 (5 bases). The germline gives CDR1 ENHRY, CDR2 SYGVKD. The CDR3 extends over 13 amino acids. Trimming took 2 bases from V and 3 from J, leaving 7 bases between them.

The V and J genes are TRBV5-1 and TRBJ2-2; TRBD1 or TRBD2 may be the D gene (5 bases each). Between the trimmed V and J ends, which lost 3 bases and 3 bases, there was a span of 12 bases. The CDR3 sequence is 15 residues long. The germline gives CDR1 SGHRS, CDR2 YFSETQ. The CDR3 bases are TGCGCCAGCAGCTCCGGGACCCAGCACACCGGGGAGCTGTTTTTT. Amino acid sequence: CASSSGTQHTGELFF.

This clonotype was seen only a few times. This chain links TRBV29-1 with TRBJ2-2; tentative D call: TRBD2 (6 bases). The CDR3 covers 14 residues. The germline CDR1 and CDR2 sequences are SQVTM and ANQGSEA. Between the trimmed V and J ends, which lost 4 bases and 4 bases, there was a span of 13 bases. The CDR3 sequence is CSVGALGGTGELFF. As DNA, the CDR3 is TGCAGCGTTGGGGCACTGGGGGGCACCGGGGAGCTGTTTTTT.

J is TRBJ2-7 and V is TRBV6-6; D not resolved. The CDR3 is 13 amino acids. V was trimmed by 4 bases and J by 0 bases, leaving 7 bases between them. The germline gives CDR1 MNHNY, CDR2 SVGAGI (reference sequence). CDR3 residues: CASSLGNSYEQYV. The CDR3 DNA sequence: TGTGCCAGCAGTTTGGGCAACTCCTACGAGCAGTACGTC.

Written as DNA, the CDR3 is TGTGCCAGCAGCGGGGGGGTAGCGGGAGAAGATGAGCAGTTCTTC. This encodes CASSGGVAGEDEQFF. This sequence joins TRBV6-5 and TRBJ2-1, with 9 nucleotides matching TRBD2. CDR3 length equals 15 residues. The J segment lost 8 bases and the V segment lost 6 bases, leaving 11 bases of the junction unmatched. CDR1 and CDR2 from the germline V gene are MNHEY and SVGAGI.

The gene calls are TRBV12-5 and TRBJ2-3; 10 bases map to TRBD1. Germline trimming cut 6 bases from V and 4 bases from J; bases unmatched to any gene: 7. The CDR3 totals 15 residues. Germline CDR1 reads LGHNT; CDR2 reads FRNRAP. Here the CDR3 reads CASGSGTGVSDTQYF. The CDR3 coding sequence is TGTGCTAGTGGCTCCGGGACAGGGGTTTCAGATACGCAGTATTTT.

This clonotype came up a few times. The chain uses TRBV7-9 and TRBJ1-1; D is undetermined. The CDR3 sequence is 13 residues long. The V end was cut by 2 bases, the J end by 3 bases, with 7 bases between. CDR1 and CDR2 from the germline V gene are SEHNR and FQNEAQ (reference sequence). DNA of the CDR3: TGTGCCAGCAGCTTACAGAGGGACACTGAAGCTTTCTTT. Encoded protein: CASSLQRDTEAFF.

This clonotype was seen more than once but under ten times. The chain employs TRBV5-1 and TRBJ1-1; no reliable D call. The CDR3 loop spans 16 amino acids. V was cut by 0 bases and J by 0 bases, with 12 bases left in between. The V gene's germline CDR1 is SGHRS and CDR2 YFSETQ. The CDR3 region has the DNA TGCGCCAGCAGCTTGGGGCCAGACTTGGTGAACACTGAAGCTTTCTTT. It encodes CASSLGPDLVNTEAFF. Full variable domain (remainder filled in from reference TRBV5-1 and TRBJ1-1): KAGVTQTPRYLIKTRGQQVTLSCSPISGHRSVSWYQQTPGQGLQFLFEYFSETQRNKGNFPGRFSGRQFSNSRSEMNVSTLELGDSALYLCASSLGPDLVNTEAFFGQGTRLTVV.

V usage is TRBV20-1 and J usage is TRBJ2-5; TRBD2 aligns across 9 bases. V dropped 3 bases and J dropped 5; count of bases not matched to a gene: 13. Germline V gene data show CDR1 as DFQATT and CDR2 as SNEGSKA (reference sequence). The CDR3 loop spans 16 amino acids. The CDR3 loop is CSASALAGGPGETQYF. CDR3 DNA sequence: TGCAGTGCTAGCGCCCTGGCGGGGGGGCCGGGGGAGACCCAGTACTTC.

The chain has TRBV7-8 and TRBJ1-2; possible D gene TRBD1, 6 bases. The germline CDR1 and CDR2 sequences are SGHVS and FQNEAQ. The CDR3 runs to 16 residues. V shed 5 bases and J shed 4 bases, with 20 bases lying between them. DNA for the CDR3: TGTGCCAGCAGCATCCGCCTTTACAGGGACTCCTATGGCTACACCTTC. Translated: CASSIRLYRDSYGYTF.

This clonotype was detected only a few times. V usage is TRBV24-1 and J usage is TRBJ1-1; D is undetermined. The CDR3 spans 13 residues. V lost 4 bases and J 7 bases, leaving 12 bases between the germline ends. Germline assignment: CDR1 KGHDR and CDR2 SFDVKD. The CDR3: CATSDVSAVEAFF. DNA of the CDR3: TGTGCCACCAGTGACGTTTCGGCAGTTGAAGCTTTCTTT.

This clonotype was recorded once. V gene TRBV20-1 combines with J gene TRBJ1-4, with 7 bases aligning to TRBD1. Germline CDR1 DFQATT, CDR2 SNEGSKA (reference sequence). The CDR3 is 14 residues long. V gave up 5 bases and J gave up 2 bases; unmatched junction bases: 5. The CDR3 DNA is TGCAGTGCTGGAAAACAGGGGACTAATGAAAAACTGTTTTTT. Its protein product is CSAGKQGTNEKLFF.

The CDR3 sequence: CASSLVLTGGAGNEQFF. The CDR3 coding sequence is TGTGCCAGCAGCTTGGTCCTCACAGGGGGCGCGGGCAATGAGCAGTTCTTC. This chain uses TRBV5-5 with TRBJ2-1; 9 bases align to TRBD1. Unmatched junction bases numbered 10, after V lost 0 bases and J lost 6 bases. Germline V gene sequence: CDR1 SGHKS, CDR2 YYEKEE (reference sequence). The CDR3 length is 17 residues.

The V gene is TRBV20-1, the J gene TRBJ2-7, with TRBD1 matching over 11 bases. Per the germline V gene, CDR1 is DFQATT and CDR2 is SNEGSKA (reference sequence). This CDR3 region has 13 residues. V lost 6 bases and J lost 4; bases outside the gene matches: 5. This CDR3 reads CSALGQGDYEQYF. CDR3 nucleotide sequence: TGCAGTGCCCTGGGACAGGGGGATTACGAGCAGTACTTC.

The chain recombines TRBV28 with TRBJ2-2, with unresolved D. The V gene's germline CDR1 is MDHEN and CDR2 SYDVKM. The V and J ends lost 1 base and 4 bases respectively, with 7 bases between them. This CDR3 comprises 14 residues. The chain's CDR3 is CASSLSSGTGELFF. Here the CDR3 DNA reads TGTGCCAGCAGTTTATCCTCCGGCACCGGGGAGCTGTTTTTT.

Only a few counts were recorded for this clonotype. The gene calls are TRBV20-1 and TRBJ2-2; TRBD2 matches 10 bases. Per germline, CDR1 DFQATT and CDR2 SNEGSKA (reference sequence). The CDR3 length is 16 residues. The trim removed 4 bases at V and 4 bases at J, leaving 9 bases unmatched. In DNA, the CDR3 is TGCAGTGCTAACCCCAAGCGGGGGGGCCGCACCGGGGAGCTGTTTTTT. Translated: CSANPKRGGRTGELFF.

This clonotype was seen more than once but under ten times. The V and J genes are TRBV20-1 and TRBJ2-2, with 9 positions matching TRBD1. CDR1 and CDR2 (germline): DFQATT, SNEGSKA (reference sequence). CDR3 length: 15 residues. J gave up 6 bases and V 5 bases, and 10 bases lay outside the gene matches. This chain's CDR3 is CSAFWTGEFAGELFF. For the CDR3, the DNA is TGCAGTGCTTTTTGGACAGGGGAGTTCGCCGGGGAGCTGTTTTTT.

The table lists this clonotype with a few counts. This rearrangement joins TRBV11-2 to TRBJ2-1; TRBD2 matches 12 bases. The CDR3 totals 16 residues. Trimming took 1 base from V and 3 from J; bases not matched to a gene: 1. The germline CDR1 and CDR2 sequences are SGHAT and FQNNGV. CDR3 residues: CASSLGGLAGYNEQFF. CDR3 DNA: TGTGCCAGCAGCTTAGGGGGACTAGCGGGCTACAATGAGCAGTTCTTC. Looking up the rest from reference TRBV11-2 and TRBJ2-1 gives the full variable domain: EAGVAQSPRYKIIEKRQSVAFWCNPISGHATLYWYQQILGQGPKLLIQFQNNGVVDDSQLPKDRFSAERLKGVDSTLKIQPAKLEDSAVYLCASSLGGLAGYNEQFFGPGTRLTVL.

In this sample, this clonotype turned up a few times. This rearrangement joins TRBV4-3 to TRBJ2-3, with D perhaps matching TRBD2 (5 bases). Germline values: CDR1 LGHNA, CDR2 YSLEER. CDR3 length equals 15 residues. V was pared by 1 base and J by 1 base, with 9 bases between. CDR3 in amino acids: CASSQGRLRTDTQYF. CDR3 DNA: TGCGCCAGCAGCCAAGGGAGACTACGCACAGATACGCAGTATTTT.

This clonotype was found a few times. This rearrangement joins TRBV29-1 to TRBJ2-7; maybe TRBD1 (6 bases). CDR1 is SQVTM, CDR2 ANQGSEA, per germline. The CDR3 is made up of 14 amino acids. V shed 6 bases and J shed 2 bases, with 17 bases lying between them. The CDR3 DNA sequence: TGCAGCGTGGGGCCTGGACAGCACCCCTACGAGCAGTACTTC. This translates into CSVGPGQHPYEQYF.

V is TRBV7-3 and J is TRBJ2-1; D is perhaps TRBD2 (5 bases). Germline V CDR1 and CDR2: SGHTA, FQGTGA. V was clipped by 2 bases and J by 1 base, with 9 bases between them. CDR3 size: 15 residues. CDR3 residues: CASSLAPGSYNEQFF. The CDR3 DNA is TGTGCCAGCAGCTTAGCTCCGGGGTCCTACAATGAGCAGTTCTTC.

This clonotype showed up many times. The V call is TRBV6-6, the J call TRBJ2-1; D might be TRBD2 (7 bases). This CDR3 spans 15 amino acids. Germline V gene data show CDR1 as MNHNY and CDR2 as SVGAGI (reference sequence). The V end lost 5 bases, the J end lost 8 bases, and 19 bases lay between the germline ends. The CDR3 sequence is CASSGGRGLVDEQFF. The CDR3 DNA reads as TGTGCCAGCAGTGGGGGCCGAGGACTAGTGGATGAGCAGTTCTTC.

This clonotype was detected a few times. The chain carries TRBV7-2 and TRBJ2-3; D not certain. Per the germline V gene, CDR1 is SGHTA and CDR2 is FQGNSA. Trimming pared 5 bases from V and 5 bases from J, leaving 17 bases between. The CDR3 totals 15 residues. CDR3 sequence reads: CASSPQASGLDTQYF. Written as DNA, the CDR3 is TGTGCCAGCAGCCCCCAAGCTAGTGGGCTAGATACGCAGTATTTT.

Only a few counts were recorded for this clonotype. V usage is TRBV20-1 and J usage is TRBJ1-4; 9 bases map to TRBD1. The V gene end was trimmed by 3 bases and the J gene end by 10 bases; junction bases not matched to a gene: 9. CDR1 and CDR2 (germline): DFQATT, SNEGSKA (reference sequence). This CDR3 is built from 14 residues. CDR3 sequence (DNA): TGCAGTGCTAGGATGGGACAGGGAACGGGAAAACTGTTTTTT. Translation: CSARMGQGTGKLFF.

CDR3 DNA sequence: TGCGCCAGCAGCCCGGGACTGAAAGAGACCCAGTACTTC. This codes for CASSPGLKETQYF. The chain links TRBV5-1 to TRBJ2-5; TRBD2 is a possible D gene (6 bases). The germline V gene has CDR1 SGHRS and CDR2 YFSETQ. The CDR3 totals 13 residues. V lost 4 bases to trimming and J lost 3 bases, with 10 bases between them.

This clonotype came up many times. The genes are TRBV29-1 and TRBJ2-1, with D hard to call. There are 15 residues in the CDR3. Trimming pared 7 bases from V and 6 bases from J, leaving 22 bases between. Looked up from germline, CDR1 is SQVTM and CDR2 is ANQGSEA. Written as DNA, the CDR3 is TGCAGCGGCCTGAAAAACTTACCTAGGGCCAATGAGCAGTTCTTC. Translated, it gives CSGLKNLPRANEQFF.

This clonotype was detected a few times. The chain recombines TRBV29-1 with TRBJ2-1; D gene uncertain. Germline V gene sequence: CDR1 SQVTM, CDR2 ANQGSEA. The CDR3 spans 12 residues. Trimming left V 2 bases short and J 10 bases short, with 12 bases between. CDR3 bases: TGCAGCGTTGAATCCGGTAATAGCGAGCAGTTCTTC. Its translation is CSVESGNSEQFF.

The rearrangement uses TRBV7-2 and TRBJ2-3; 12 bases match TRBD2. The trim removed 5 bases at V and 2 bases at J, leaving 5 bases unmatched. Germline V CDR1 and CDR2: SGHTA, FQGNSA. This CDR3 contains 16 residues. The CDR3 loop reads CASSARTSGITDTQYF. The CDR3 nucleotides read TGTGCCAGCAGCGCCCGGACTAGCGGGATCACAGATACGCAGTATTTT.